This TCR beta chain was observed in a study of CD8+ T cells in alopecia areata. The CDR3 contains 17 residues. Trimming stripped 0 bases from V and 2 bases from J, with 18 bases between. Germline CDR1 SGHRS, CDR2 YFSETQ. Investigators isolated RNA and reverse transcribed it into cDNA to act as the sequencing template. Generated by immunoSEQ multiplex PCR, the TCRdb table keeps only in-frame clones and is missing some. The sample carries 150,000 or so clones, 87% recorded once. Collection of lesional scalp punch biopsies and peripheral blood was performed in alopecia areata patients. Regarding the study as a whole: Patients shared TCRs less clearly than mice did, possibly for HLA-related reasons.

With regard to this clone: Its antigen is currently unknown.

Sequenced material: CD8+ T cells sorted from blood, taken at week 0. The chain has TRBV5-1 and TRBJ2-7, with a tentative D call TRBD1 (6 bases). The receptor was isolated from a human donor with alopecia areata. CDR3 nucleotides: TGCGCCAGCAGCTTGGACCCCACAGGGTGGAAGACCTACGAGCAGTACTTC. Translating it yields CASSLDPTGWKTYEQYF.